The sample holds a few counts of the clone carrying this TCR beta chain. Germline V lookup: CDR1 MRHNA, CDR2 SNTAGT. Trimming took 1 base from V and 0 from J; bases not matched to a gene: 12. The CDR3 loop spans 19 amino acids. The data derive from a study of cytomegalovirus exposure and HLA in healthy donors. It was with 60 Vbeta and 13 Jbeta primers that the PCR ran. The assay was immunoSEQ multiplex PCR, and TCRdb's table has in-frame clones only and misses some. This sample carries some 150,000 clones, roughly 9.6% of them seen once, and the ten largest clones take roughly 6.4%. Sequencing was carried out using PBMCs. This chain joins TRBV6-4 and TRBJ2-3; TRBD2 agrees at 8 bases. This clonotype originated in a woman aged 40 to 50 in good health and CMV-seropositive. CDR3 bases: TGTGCCAGCAGTGACTTTCGATGGTATAAGCGGGGGAGCACAGATACGCAGTATTTT. Residues: CASSDFRWYKRGSTDTQYF.